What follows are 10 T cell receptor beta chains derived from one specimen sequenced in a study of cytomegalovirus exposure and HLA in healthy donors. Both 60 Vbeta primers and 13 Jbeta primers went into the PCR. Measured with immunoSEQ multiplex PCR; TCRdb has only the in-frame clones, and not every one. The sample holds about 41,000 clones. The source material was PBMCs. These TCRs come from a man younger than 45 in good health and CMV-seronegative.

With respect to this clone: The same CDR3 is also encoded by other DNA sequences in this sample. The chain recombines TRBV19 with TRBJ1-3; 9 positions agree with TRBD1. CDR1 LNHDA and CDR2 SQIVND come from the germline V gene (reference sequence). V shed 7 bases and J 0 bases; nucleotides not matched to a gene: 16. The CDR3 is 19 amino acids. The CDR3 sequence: CASTERPGQGTISGNTIYF. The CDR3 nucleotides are TGTGCCAGTACCGAAAGACCGGGACAGGGAACAATCTCTGGAAACACCATATATTTT. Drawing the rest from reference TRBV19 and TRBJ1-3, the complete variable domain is DGGITQSPKYLFRKEGQNVTLSCEQNLNHDAMYWYRQDPGQGLRLIYYSQIVNDFQKGDIAEGYSVSREKKESFPLTVTSAQKNPTAFYLCASTERPGQGTISGNTIYFGEGSWLTVV.

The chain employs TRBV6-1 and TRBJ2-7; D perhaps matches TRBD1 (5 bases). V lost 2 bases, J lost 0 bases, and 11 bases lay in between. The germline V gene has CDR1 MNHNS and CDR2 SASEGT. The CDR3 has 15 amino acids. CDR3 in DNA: TGTGCCAGCAGTGAAATCACAGGTAGCTCCTACGAGCAGTACTTC. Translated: CASSEITGSSYEQYF.

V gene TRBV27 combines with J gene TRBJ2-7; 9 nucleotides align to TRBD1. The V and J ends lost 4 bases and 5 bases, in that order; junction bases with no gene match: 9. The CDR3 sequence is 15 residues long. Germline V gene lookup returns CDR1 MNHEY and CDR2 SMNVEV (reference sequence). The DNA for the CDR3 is TGTGCCAGCAGTTCCACGGGACAGGGTCGGCACGAGCAGTACTTC. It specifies CASSSTGQGRHEQYF.

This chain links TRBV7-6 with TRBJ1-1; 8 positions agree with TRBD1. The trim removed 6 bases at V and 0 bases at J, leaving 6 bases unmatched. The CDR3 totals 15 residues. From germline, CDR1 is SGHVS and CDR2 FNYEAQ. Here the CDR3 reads CASSSPTGVNTEAFF. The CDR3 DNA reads TGTGCCAGCAGTTCTCCGACAGGGGTGAACACTGAAGCTTTCTTT.

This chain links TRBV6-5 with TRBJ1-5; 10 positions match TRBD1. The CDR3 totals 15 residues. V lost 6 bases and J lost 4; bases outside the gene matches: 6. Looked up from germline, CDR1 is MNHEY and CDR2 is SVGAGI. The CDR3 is CASSRRTGGNQPQHF. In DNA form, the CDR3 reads TGTGCCAGCAGCCGACGGACAGGGGGGAATCAGCCCCAGCATTTT.

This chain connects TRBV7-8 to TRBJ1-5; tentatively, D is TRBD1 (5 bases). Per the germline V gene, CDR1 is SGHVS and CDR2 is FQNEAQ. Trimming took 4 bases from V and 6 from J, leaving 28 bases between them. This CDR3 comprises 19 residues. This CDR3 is CASSSRGGQGGHFGQPQHF. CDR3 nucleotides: TGTGCCAGCAGCTCCCGGGGGGGTCAGGGTGGTCATTTCGGTCAGCCCCAGCATTTT.

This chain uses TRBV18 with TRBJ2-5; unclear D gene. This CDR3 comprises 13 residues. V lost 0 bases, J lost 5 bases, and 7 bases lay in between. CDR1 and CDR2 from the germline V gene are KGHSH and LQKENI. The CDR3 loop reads CASSPPSEETQYF. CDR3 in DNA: TGTGCCAGCTCACCACCTTCCGAGGAGACCCAGTACTTC.

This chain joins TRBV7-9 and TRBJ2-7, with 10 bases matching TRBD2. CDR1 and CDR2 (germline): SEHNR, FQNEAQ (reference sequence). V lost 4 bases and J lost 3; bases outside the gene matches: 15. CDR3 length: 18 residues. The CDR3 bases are TGTGCCAGCAGCTCATCTGGTACTAGCGGGACTCAGAGCTACGAGCAGTACTTC. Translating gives CASSSSGTSGTQSYEQYF.

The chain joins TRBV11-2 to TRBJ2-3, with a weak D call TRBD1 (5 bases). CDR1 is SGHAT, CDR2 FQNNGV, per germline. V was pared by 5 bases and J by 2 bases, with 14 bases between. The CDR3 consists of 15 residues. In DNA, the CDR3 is TGTGCCAGCAGCCCCCGTGTAGGGGCCACAGATACGCAGTATTTT. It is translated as CASSPRVGATDTQYF.

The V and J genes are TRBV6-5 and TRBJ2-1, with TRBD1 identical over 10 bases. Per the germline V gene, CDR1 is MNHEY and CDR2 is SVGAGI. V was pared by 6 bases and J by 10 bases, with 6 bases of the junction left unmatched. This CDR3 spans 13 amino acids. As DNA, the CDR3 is TGTGCCAGCAGAAGACAGGGGGCGAGGGAGCAGTTCTTC. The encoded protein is CASRRQGAREQFF.